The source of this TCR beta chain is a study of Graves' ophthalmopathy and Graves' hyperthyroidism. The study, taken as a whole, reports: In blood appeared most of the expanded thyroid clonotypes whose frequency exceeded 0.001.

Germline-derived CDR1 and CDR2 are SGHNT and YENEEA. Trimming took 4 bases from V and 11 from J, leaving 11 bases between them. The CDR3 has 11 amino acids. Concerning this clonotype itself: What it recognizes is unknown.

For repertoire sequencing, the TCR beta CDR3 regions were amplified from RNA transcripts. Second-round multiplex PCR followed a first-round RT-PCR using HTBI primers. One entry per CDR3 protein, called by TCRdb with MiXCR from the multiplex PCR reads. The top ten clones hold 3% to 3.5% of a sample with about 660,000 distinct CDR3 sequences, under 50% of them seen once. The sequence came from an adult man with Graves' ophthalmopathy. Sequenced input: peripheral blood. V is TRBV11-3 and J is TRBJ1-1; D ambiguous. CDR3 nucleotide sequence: TGTGCCAGCAGCTCCGGGGATAGGGCTTTCTTT. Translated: CASSSGDRAFF.